These 28 T cell receptor beta chains were sequenced from one sample in a study of blood T cell repertoires in COVID-19. Produced via immunoSEQ multiplex PCR; TCRdb's table is partial and in-frame only. The sample lists 400,000 or so clones, about 90% occurring once. The sample consisted of peripheral blood. These receptors came from a man younger than 35 with COVID-19, enrolled during active disease.

The V call is TRBV6-1, the J call TRBJ2-7, with 7 bases that match TRBD1. The CDR3 is 14 amino acids. Germline lookup yields CDR1 MNHNS and CDR2 SASEGT. V lost 2 bases to trimming and J lost 5 bases; unmatched junction nucleotides: 6. The CDR3 DNA reads as TGTGCCAGCAGTGAATCGTACAGGGGAAACGAGCAGTACTTC. This encodes CASSESYRGNEQYF.

The rearrangement links TRBV28 to TRBJ1-5, with a possible D match to TRBD1 (5 bases). The germline V gene has CDR1 MDHEN and CDR2 SYDVKM. The length of the CDR3 is 15 residues. V lost 7 bases and J lost 3, with 16 bases in between. CDR3 nucleotide sequence: TGTGCCAGCACCCAAGGTGGGGGGACCAATCAGCCCCAGCATTTT. Translating gives CASTQGGGTNQPQHF.

This sequence joins TRBV5-5 and TRBJ2-2; possible D gene TRBD2, 5 bases. The length of the CDR3 is 14 residues. V was shortened by 2 bases and J by 1 base, with 6 bases between the two germline ends. Germline V CDR1 and CDR2: SGHKS, YYEKEE (reference sequence). In DNA, the CDR3 is TGTGCCAGCAGCTTCAGCGGGAACACCGGGGAGCTGTTTTTT. Its translation is CASSFSGNTGELFF.

This clone was detected only once. CDR3 protein: CASSLEGQRYNEQFF. The CDR3 DNA reads TGCGCCAGCAGCTTGGAAGGACAGCGGTACAATGAGCAGTTCTTC. This chain connects TRBV5-1 to TRBJ2-1; D might be TRBD1 (6 bases). The CDR3 runs 15 residues. The V gene's germline CDR1 is SGHRS and CDR2 YFSETQ. Trimming took off 0 bases at V and 4 bases at J, with 11 bases between the two ends. The whole variable domain, remainder taken from reference TRBV5-1 and TRBJ2-1, is KAGVTQTPRYLIKTRGQQVTLSCSPISGHRSVSWYQQTPGQGLQFLFEYFSETQRNKGNFPGRFSGRQFSNSRSEMNVSTLELGDSALYLCASSLEGQRYNEQFFGPGTRLTVL.

DNA of the CDR3: TGTGCCAGTAGTTTCATTGTACGCGCTCCAAGTGAAAAACTGTTTTTT. Translation: CASSFIVRAPSEKLFF. The chain is built from TRBV19 and TRBJ1-4; D gene ambiguous. Per the germline V gene, CDR1 is LNHDA and CDR2 is SQIVND (reference sequence). The CDR3 is 16 amino acids. The ends were cut back, 5 bases at V and 7 bases at J, with 20 bases in the middle.

This clone has a count of ten or more. V gene TRBV6-5 combines with J gene TRBJ2-1; TRBD2 might be the D (6 bases). The germline CDR1 and CDR2 sequences are MNHEY and SVGAGI. Trimming took off 8 bases at V and 12 bases at J, with 17 bases between the two ends. The length of the CDR3 is 12 residues. This CDR3 is CASGPRGGLQFF. The CDR3 DNA follows: TGTGCCAGCGGACCACGGGGAGGCCTGCAGTTCTTC.

The rearrangement links TRBV5-1 to TRBJ1-5, with a tentative D call TRBD1 (5 bases). The V gene's germline CDR1 is SGHRS and CDR2 YFSETQ. The CDR3 has 15 amino acids. Trimming removed 2 bases at V and 4 bases at J, with 13 bases between. DNA for the CDR3: TGCGCCAGCAGCTTTAACGGGGGAGTGAATCAGCCCCAGCATTTT. Its protein product is CASSFNGGVNQPQHF. Full variable domain (rest looked up from reference TRBV5-1 and TRBJ1-5): KAGVTQTPRYLIKTRGQQVTLSCSPISGHRSVSWYQQTPGQGLQFLFEYFSETQRNKGNFPGRFSGRQFSNSRSEMNVSTLELGDSALYLCASSFNGGVNQPQHFGDGTRLSIL.

The gene calls are TRBV14 and TRBJ2-7; 12 bases map to TRBD2. The CDR3 totals 14 residues. V shed 3 bases and J 7 bases; nucleotides not matched to a gene: 4. Germline V gene sequence: CDR1 SGHDN, CDR2 FVKESK. As DNA, the CDR3 is TGTGCCAGCAGCCAGGGACTAGCGGGTTGGGAGCAGTACTTC. Residues: CASSQGLAGWEQYF.

The V and J genes are TRBV7-9 and TRBJ2-6, with D perhaps matching TRBD1 (6 bases). With 5 bases removed from V and 2 bases from J, the gap between germline ends came to 10 bases. Germline V gene data show CDR1 as SEHNR and CDR2 as FQNEAQ (reference sequence). This CDR3 region has 15 residues. The CDR3 here is CASSRRTAGANVLTF. The CDR3, as DNA: TGTGCCAGCAGCCGCCGGACAGCTGGGGCCAACGTCCTGACTTTC.

This chain joins TRBV11-2 and TRBJ2-5; possible D gene TRBD1, 6 bases. The CDR3 is 14 residues long. The germline V gene has CDR1 SGHAT and CDR2 FQNNGV. The V and J ends lost 5 bases and 3 bases respectively, with 13 bases between them. The CDR3 sequence: CASSQKGDKETQYF. CDR3 coding DNA: TGTGCCAGCAGCCAAAAAGGGGACAAAGAGACCCAGTACTTC. The full variable domain, in which reference TRBV11-2 and TRBJ2-5 provide the parts outside the CDR3, is EAGVAQSPRYKIIEKRQSVAFWCNPISGHATLYWYQQILGQGPKLLIQFQNNGVVDDSQLPKDRFSAERLKGVDSTLKIQPAKLEDSAVYLCASSQKGDKETQYFGPGTRLLVL.

CDR3 loop: CASSSGGTGLYTEAFF. As DNA, the CDR3 is TGTGCCAGCAGCTCAGGGGGGACAGGGCTATACACTGAAGCTTTCTTT. V gene TRBV13 combines with J gene TRBJ1-1, with 9 bases matching TRBD1. This CDR3 has 16 amino acids. CDR1 is PRHDT and CDR2 is FYEKMQ in the germline V gene (reference sequence). Trimming cost V 4 bases and J 3 bases; bases outside gene matches: 9.

The chain employs TRBV5-1 and TRBJ2-5, with D hard to call. The germline V gene has CDR1 SGHRS and CDR2 YFSETQ. The CDR3 covers 15 residues. With 2 bases removed from V and 4 bases from J, the gap between germline ends came to 15 bases. The DNA of the CDR3 is TGCGCCAGCAGCTTACGACCCGGAGAACGAGAGACCCAGTACTTC. Translating gives CASSLRPGERETQYF.

The V call is TRBV11-2, the J call TRBJ1-5; a possible D gene is TRBD1 (6 bases). The CDR3 has 14 residues. Trimming removed 5 bases at V and 4 bases at J, with 12 bases between. The germline V gene encodes CDR1 SGHAT and CDR2 FQNNGV. Here the CDR3 reads CASSGTTGNQPQHF. The CDR3 DNA reads as TGTGCCAGCAGCGGTACAACAGGGAATCAGCCCCAGCATTTT.

The rearrangement uses TRBV7-2 and TRBJ1-1; possible D gene TRBD1, 5 bases. Germline CDR1 and CDR2: SGHTA and FQGNSA. V lost 4 bases to trimming and J lost 0 bases, with 9 bases between them. This CDR3 is 14 amino acids long. CDR3 in amino acids: CASSSPTVNTEAFF. The CDR3 nucleotides are TGTGCCAGCAGCTCGCCGACAGTGAACACTGAAGCTTTCTTT.

The V gene is TRBV30, the J gene TRBJ2-7, with 9 nucleotides matching TRBD1. Unmatched junction bases numbered 4, after V lost 4 bases and J lost 0 bases. The germline V gene has CDR1 GTSNPN and CDR2 SVGIG (reference sequence). The CDR3 spans 14 residues. This chain's CDR3 is CAWIRTGASYEQYF. CDR3 sequence (DNA): TGTGCCTGGATAAGGACAGGGGCCTCCTACGAGCAGTACTTC.

The chain couples TRBV14 to TRBJ2-3, with TRBD2 as a possible D gene (6 bases). Trimming left V 4 bases short and J 1 base short, with 15 bases between. Germline V gene lookup returns CDR1 SGHDN and CDR2 FVKESK. The CDR3 runs 16 residues. The CDR3 DNA is TGTGCCAGCAGCCTCCTAGCGTTCGGGGGCACAGATACGCAGTATTTT. This translates into CASSLLAFGGTDTQYF. Drawing the rest from reference TRBV14 and TRBJ2-3, the complete variable domain is EAGVTQFPSHSVIEKGQTVTLRCDPISGHDNLYWYRRVMGKEIKFLLHFVKESKQDESGMPNNRFLAERTGGTYSTLKVQPAELEDSGVYFCASSLLAFGGTDTQYFGPGTRLTVL.

This clone occurred a few times. This chain connects TRBV27 to TRBJ1-5; D is unresolved. Trimming took 4 bases from V and 7 from J, leaving 11 bases between them. Looked up from germline, CDR1 is MNHEY and CDR2 is SMNVEV (reference sequence). There are 13 residues in the CDR3. This CDR3 is CASSSQVIQPQHF. Written as DNA, the CDR3 is TGTGCCAGCAGTTCCCAGGTAATCCAGCCCCAGCATTTT.

This clone appeared once. As DNA, the CDR3 is TGTGCCAGCAGCCATCCGGGACTAGCGGGAGGAAGCTCCTACAATGAGCAGTTCTTC. It is translated as CASSHPGLAGGSSYNEQFF. The rearrangement links TRBV3-1 (or the pseudogene TRBV3-2) to TRBJ2-1; 15 nucleotides align to TRBD2. V lost 3 bases and J lost 0; bases outside the gene matches: 6. The germline gives CDR1 LGHDT, CDR2 YNNKEL (reference sequence). The CDR3 has 19 residues.

This chain uses TRBV5-6 with TRBJ2-7, with 8 bases matching TRBD2. The CDR3 is made up of 14 amino acids. V trimming: 0 bases; J trimming: 4 bases; junction bases outside the gene matches: 3. Germline CDR1 and CDR2: SGHDT and YYEEEE. The CDR3 here is CASSLGLAQYEQYF. For the CDR3, the DNA is TGTGCCAGCAGCTTGGGACTAGCGCAATACGAGCAGTACTTC. The whole variable domain, remainder taken from reference TRBV5-6 and TRBJ2-7, is DAGVTQSPTHLIKTRGQQVTLRCSPKSGHDTVSWYQQALGQGPQFIFQYYEEEERQRGNFPDRFSGHQFPNYSSELNVNALLLGDSALYLCASSLGLAQYEQYFGPGTRLTVT.

The chain has TRBV10-1 and TRBJ2-1; D remains unclear. This CDR3 has 11 residues. Germline CDR1 WNHNN, CDR2 SYGVQD (reference sequence). V was pared by 9 bases and J by 5 bases, with 8 bases between. This chain's CDR3 is CASITNNEQFF. The CDR3 DNA reads TGCGCCAGTATTACAAACAATGAGCAGTTCTTC.

The CDR3 DNA sequence: TGTGCCATCCTGGACAGGGTCGGAGAGACCCAGTACTTC. Amino acids: CAILDRVGETQYF. This chain uses TRBV10-3 with TRBJ2-5; TRBD1 matches at 8 bases. Germline lookup yields CDR1 ENHRY and CDR2 SYGVKD. CDR3 size: 13 residues. The V and J ends lost 8 bases and 4 bases, in that order; junction bases with no gene match: 6.

CDR3 sequence: CASSAPGGPYNEQFF. Here the CDR3 DNA reads TGTGCCAGCAGCGCCCCAGGGGGCCCCTACAATGAGCAGTTCTTC. The chain combines TRBV9 with TRBJ2-1, with TRBD1 matching over 8 bases. This CDR3 has 15 residues. Germline CDR1 reads SGDLS; CDR2 reads YYNGEE. V was pared by 3 bases and J by 2 bases, with 4 bases of the junction left unmatched. Full variable domain (rest looked up from reference TRBV9 and TRBJ2-1): DSGVTQTPKHLITATGQRVTLRCSPRSGDLSVYWYQQSLDQGLQFLIQYYNGEERAKGNILERFSAQQFPDLHSELNLSSLELGDSALYFCASSAPGGPYNEQFFGPGTRLTVL.

Details on this clone: Other DNA sequences within the sample encode an identical CDR3. The CDR3 DNA reads as TGTGCCAGCAGCCAAGTGGCGACCCAGTACTTC. It yields the protein CASSQVATQYF. This chain links TRBV3-1 (or the pseudogene TRBV3-2) with TRBJ2-5; no definite D call. CDR1 is LGHDT and CDR2 is YNNKEL in the germline V gene (reference sequence). This CDR3 is 11 amino acids long. With 1 base removed from V and 7 bases from J, the gap between germline ends came to 4 bases.

The chain joins TRBV7-2 to TRBJ1-6; 9 positions agree with TRBD1. Per germline, CDR1 SGHTA and CDR2 FQGNSA. V was clipped by 1 base and J by 7 bases; unmatched bases: 5. The CDR3 is 16 residues long. The CDR3 DNA sequence: TGTGCCAGCAGCTTAGTTGGGACAGGGCAGAATTCACCCCTCCACTTT. It is translated as CASSLVGTGQNSPLHF.

The chain combines TRBV5-1 with TRBJ1-5, with D possibly TRBD1 on 5 matching bases. This CDR3 is 14 amino acids long. Per germline, CDR1 SGHRS and CDR2 YFSETQ. The V gene lost 3 bases and the J gene lost 5 bases, with 12 bases spanning the gap. In nucleotides, the CDR3 is TGCGCCAGCAGCTCGGGGGGTCCTGATCAGCCCCAGCATTTT. This sequence encodes CASSSGGPDQPQHF. The complete variable domain, with remaining parts taken from reference TRBV5-1 and TRBJ1-5, reads KAGVTQTPRYLIKTRGQQVTLSCSPISGHRSVSWYQQTPGQGLQFLFEYFSETQRNKGNFPGRFSGRQFSNSRSEMNVSTLELGDSALYLCASSSGGPDQPQHFGDGTRLSIL.

This clone has a single count. The sample holds other DNA sequences that translate to the same CDR3. The V and J genes are TRBV4-1 and TRBJ2-1; weak D call: TRBD1 (8 bases). Germline CDR1 and CDR2: MGHRA and YSYEKL. The length of the CDR3 is 16 residues. V lost 4 bases to trimming and J lost 0 bases, with 13 bases between them. Here the CDR3 reads CASSPYRGGSYNEQFF. The CDR3 DNA reads TGCGCCAGCAGCCCCTACAGGGGGGGCTCCTACAATGAGCAGTTCTTC.

The V gene is TRBV18, the J gene TRBJ1-3; D possibly corresponds to TRBD1 (5 bases). The CDR3 loop spans 15 amino acids. The V gene's germline CDR1 is KGHSH and CDR2 LQKENI. The ends were cut back, 2 bases at V and 2 bases at J, with 10 bases in the middle. This chain's CDR3 is CASSPRGTTGNTIYF. CDR3 nucleotide sequence: TGTGCCAGCTCACCAAGGGGAACAACTGGAAACACCATATATTTT.

The V call is TRBV7-9, the J call TRBJ2-2, with no clear D. There are 13 residues in the CDR3. V was pared by 2 bases and J by 3 bases, with 4 bases between. Germline CDR1 and CDR2: SEHNR and FQNEAQ (reference sequence). The CDR3 reads CASSLSDTGELFF. The CDR3 DNA sequence: TGTGCCAGCAGCTTATCAGACACCGGGGAGCTGTTTTTT.